This T cell receptor beta chain comes out of a study of neurological immune-mediated disorders. Study results and limitations: HTLV-1-associated myelopathy had the most TCR clonal expansion, and multiple sclerosis had the least, less than healthy controls.

As to time point: technical triplicate 3. For the unsorted libraries, 2 million PBMCs stored at -80 C served as input. Germline trimming cut 6 bases from V and 1 base from J; bases unmatched to any gene: 15. CDR1 and CDR2 (germline): MNHEY, SMNVEV (reference sequence). CDR3 length: 17 amino acids. 5'RACE with 10-nucleotide random UMIs generated the cDNA. TCRdb reprocessed the 5' RACE reads with MiXCR, giving one entry per CDR3 protein. The table has about 44,000 distinct CDR3 sequences, around a fifth seen once. This clonotype was seen ten or more times. Its target is unknown. The chain joins TRBV27 to TRBJ2-7; 7 nucleotides match TRBD2. The receptor was isolated from a man aged 60 to 75 with HTLV-1-associated myelopathy (HAM/TSP). What was sequenced was PBMCs. The CDR3 DNA is TGTGCCAGCAGACGAGCAGTTCCACTAGCGCTATCCTACGAGCAGTACTTC. It codes for CASRRAVPLALSYEQYF.